This TCR beta chain was recorded in a study of cytomegalovirus exposure and HLA in healthy donors. TCRdb's copy holds only in-frame clones and misses some; the assay was immunoSEQ multiplex PCR. The sample records some 140,000 clones, roughly nine tenths being singletons. Trimming left V 6 bases short and J 5 bases short, with 13 bases between. Germline assignment: CDR1 WNHNN and CDR2 SYGVQD (reference sequence). The CDR3 contains 13 residues. The sequence was obtained from a man aged 18 to 30 in good health and CMV-seronegative. The sample consisted of PBMCs. The chain is built from TRBV10-1 and TRBJ1-1; D is possibly TRBD1 (5 bases). CDR3 loop: CASSSDNSTEAFF. DNA of the CDR3: TGCGCCAGCAGCTCGGACAATTCGACTGAAGCTTTCTTT.